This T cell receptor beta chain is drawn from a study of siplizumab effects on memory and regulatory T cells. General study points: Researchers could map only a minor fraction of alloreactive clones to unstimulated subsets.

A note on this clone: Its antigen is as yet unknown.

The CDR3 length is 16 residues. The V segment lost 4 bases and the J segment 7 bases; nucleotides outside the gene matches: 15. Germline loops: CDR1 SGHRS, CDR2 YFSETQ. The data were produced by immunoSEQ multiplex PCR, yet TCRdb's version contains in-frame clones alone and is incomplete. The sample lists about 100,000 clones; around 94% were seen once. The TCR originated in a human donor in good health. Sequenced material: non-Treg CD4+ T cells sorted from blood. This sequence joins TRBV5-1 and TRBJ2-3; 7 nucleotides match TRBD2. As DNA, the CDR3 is TGCGCCAGCAGCGCCTCCCTCCGCGGGAGCCTCAATACGCAGTATTTT. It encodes CASSASLRGSLNTQYF.